The 18 T cell receptor beta chains reported below all come from one sample, sequenced in a study of T cell responses to AZD1222 COVID-19 vaccine. Libraries were prepared by immunoSEQ multiplex PCR; TCRdb keeps only in-frame clonotypes and omits some of them. The sample has under 150,000 clones, 80% to 95% seen once. The specimen comprised peripheral blood, sampled on day 0 of AZD1222 vaccination. The receptors here all came from an adult in good health.

V and J are TRBV10-3 and TRBJ1-6; unclear D gene. Germline V lookup: CDR1 ENHRY, CDR2 SYGVKD. V lost 6 bases and J 11 bases, leaving 20 bases between the germline ends. The CDR3 is 15 amino acids. CDR3 loop: CAIRDVGGYGAPLHF. The CDR3 DNA follows: TGTGCCATCAGGGACGTGGGAGGGTACGGCGCACCCCTCCACTTT.

This clone is labeled medium-sized. V usage is TRBV21-1 and J usage is TRBJ2-7; TRBD2, the table's D call, was not compared with the DNA. TRBV21-1 is flagged as a pseudogene. The CDR3 loop spans 14 amino acids. This CDR3 is CASSPRDAGYEQYF. The CDR3 DNA follows: TGTGCCAGCAGCCCTCGGGACGCGGGGTACGAGCAGTACTTC.

The J gene is TRBJ1-4, the V gene TRBV4-3, with 10 bases identical to TRBD1. The CDR3 loop spans 16 amino acids. In germline, CDR1 is LGHNA, CDR2 YSLEER. Losses at the gene ends were 2 bases for V and 8 bases for J; bases not matched to a gene: 8. CDR3 sequence (DNA): TGCGCCAGCAGCCAACGGGACAGGGGACGGTGGGAAAAACTGTTTTTT. Translated: CASSQRDRGRWEKLFF.

This chain's CDR3 is CASSASRTSGANVLTF. In nucleotides, the CDR3 is TGTGCCAGCAGTGCTTCTCGGACCTCTGGGGCCAACGTCCTGACTTTC. The J gene is TRBJ2-6, the V gene TRBV2; D is ambiguous. The CDR3 is 16 residues long. Trimming took off 4 bases at V and 0 bases at J, with 10 bases between the two ends. Germline V gives CDR1 SNHLY, CDR2 FYNNEI.

V gene TRBV29-1 combines with J gene TRBJ1-1; TRBD1 matches 7 bases. CDR3 size: 12 residues. Germline lookup yields CDR1 SQVTM and CDR2 ANQGSEA. CDR3 nucleotides: TGCAGTTATCAGGGGGTAGGGACTGAAGCTTTCTTT. Translating gives CSYQGVGTEAFF.

The rearrangement joins TRBV12-3 or TRBV12-4 to TRBJ1-5; 9 bases map to TRBD1. CDR3 length: 13 residues. V shed 6 bases and J 6 bases; nucleotides not matched to a gene: 3. The CDR3 DNA sequence: TGTGCCAGCAGCCTGACAGGGGGTCAGCCCCAGCATTTT. Amino acid sequence: CASSLTGGQPQHF.

V usage is TRBV6-5 and J usage is TRBJ1-6; no clear D. The CDR3 is 14 amino acids. Germline CDR1 is MNHEY and CDR2 is SVGAGI. The ends were cut back, 0 bases at V and 10 bases at J, with 10 bases in the middle. CDR3 nucleotides: TGTGCCAGCAGTTACTCGGATAGGTGGTCACCCCTCCACTTT. It codes for CASSYSDRWSPLHF.

CDR3 in amino acids: CASSEWTVNTEAFF. Here the CDR3 DNA reads TGTGCCAGCAGTGAATGGACAGTGAACACTGAAGCTTTCTTT. The chain joins TRBV6-1 to TRBJ1-1, with D tentatively TRBD1 (6 bases). CDR1 is MNHNS, CDR2 SASEGT, per germline. CDR3 length: 14 residues. Trimming took 2 bases from V and 0 from J, leaving 7 bases between them.

The CDR3 region is CASSLGGAGGWKEQFF. DNA for the CDR3: TGTGCCAGCAGTTTAGGGGGAGCGGGAGGTTGGAAGGAGCAGTTCTTC. The chain employs TRBV27 and TRBJ2-1; 9 bases fit TRBD2. V gave up 2 bases and J gave up 10 bases; unmatched junction bases: 12. The CDR3 is 16 residues long. Germline assignment: CDR1 MNHEY and CDR2 SMNVEV (reference sequence).

This clone was picked up one time. This sequence joins TRBV19 and TRBJ2-5, with TRBD2 as a possible D gene (5 bases). The ends were cut back, 6 bases at V and 5 bases at J, with 10 bases in the middle. The CDR3 has 12 amino acids. Germline values: CDR1 LNHDA, CDR2 SQIVND (reference sequence). CDR3 residues: CASSPGVETQYF. DNA of the CDR3: TGTGCCAGTAGCCCCGGGGTGGAGACCCAGTACTTC.

The J gene is TRBJ2-1, the V gene TRBV11-1; D perhaps matches TRBD1 (5 bases). V was trimmed by 3 bases and J by 0 bases, leaving 12 bases between them. Germline CDR1 is SGHAT and CDR2 is FQDESV (reference sequence). The CDR3 is 16 amino acids. The CDR3 region is CASSFLRGPSYNEQFF. The CDR3 DNA is TGTGCCAGCAGCTTTCTTAGGGGCCCCTCCTACAATGAGCAGTTCTTC.

The chain uses TRBV7-2 and TRBJ1-1, with 7 bases that match TRBD1. Germline V CDR1 and CDR2: SGHTA, FQGNSA. The CDR3 has 17 residues. The trim removed 1 base at V and 1 base at J, leaving 9 bases unmatched. For the CDR3, the DNA is TGTGCCAGCAGCTTAGGGTTGTCGGCAGGGGGGAACACTGAAGCTTTCTTT. It translates to CASSLGLSAGGNTEAFF.

This clone is a singleton in its sample. The rearrangement joins TRBV6-1 to TRBJ1-4; D may be TRBD1 (5 bases). The V gene lost 3 bases and the J gene lost 7 bases, with 12 bases spanning the gap. The CDR3 spans 14 residues. Germline CDR1 is MNHNS and CDR2 is SASEGT. The CDR3: CASSEVQRGEKLFF. In DNA, the CDR3 is TGTGCCAGCAGTGAGGTTCAGAGGGGTGAAAAACTGTTTTTT.

The gene calls are TRBV27 and TRBJ1-2; D possibly corresponds to TRBD1 (5 bases). Trimming shortened V by 1 base and J by 3 bases, and 9 bases separated the two germline ends. The CDR3 covers 14 residues. Germline V gives CDR1 MNHEY, CDR2 SMNVEV (reference sequence). Written as DNA, the CDR3 is TGTGCCAGCAGTTTATTTGGGGGGGACTATGGCTACACCTTC. Translated, it gives CASSLFGGDYGYTF.

The chain uses TRBV30 and TRBJ1-1; no reliable D call. The germline V gene has CDR1 GTSNPN and CDR2 SVGIG (reference sequence). V gave up 3 bases and J gave up 3 bases, with 5 bases separating them. This CDR3 has 11 amino acids. In nucleotides, the CDR3 is TGTGCCTGGAGCGGGTACACTGAAGCTTTCTTT. It is translated as CAWSGYTEAFF.

The genes are TRBV7-8 and TRBJ1-3; maybe TRBD1 (6 bases). V shed 4 bases and J shed 0 bases, with 31 bases lying between them. CDR1 is SGHVS and CDR2 is FQNEAQ in the germline V gene. This CDR3 contains 22 residues. CDR3 loop: CASSSRGSGGIPGSPSGNTIYF. The CDR3 nucleotides read TGTGCCAGCAGCTCCCGAGGTTCGGGGGGCATCCCCGGTTCCCCCTCTGGAAACACCATATATTTT. The full variable domain, completed using reference TRBV7-8 and TRBJ1-3, is GAGVSQSPRYKVAKRGQDVALRCDPISGHVSLFWYQQALGQGPEFLTYFQNEAQLDKSGLPSDRFFAERPEGSVSTLKIQRTQQEDSAVYLCASSSRGSGGIPGSPSGNTIYFGEGSWLTVV.

The chain carries TRBV9 and TRBJ1-2; TRBD1 matches at 7 bases. Trimming took 3 bases from V and 0 from J; bases not matched to a gene: 5. This CDR3 region has 15 residues. CDR1 SGDLS and CDR2 YYNGEE come from the germline V gene. The CDR3 here is CASSATGRANYGYTF. The DNA of the CDR3 is TGTGCCAGCAGCGCGACAGGGAGGGCTAACTATGGCTACACCTTC. The variable domain in full, completed from reference TRBV9 and TRBJ1-2, reads DSGVTQTPKHLITATGQRVTLRCSPRSGDLSVYWYQQSLDQGLQFLIQYYNGEERAKGNILERFSAQQFPDLHSELNLSSLELGDSALYFCASSATGRANYGYTFGSGTRLTVV.

The chain links TRBV25-1 to TRBJ2-3, with D tentatively TRBD2 (6 bases). The CDR3 sequence is 15 residues long. In germline, CDR1 is MGHDK, CDR2 SYGVNS. Between the trimmed V and J ends, which lost 1 base and 14 bases, there was a span of 22 bases. This CDR3 reads CASSEFAGNTVRRYF. The DNA of the CDR3 is TGTGCCAGCAGTGAATTCGCGGGAAACACAGTAAGGCGGTATTTT.